The clone carrying this T cell receptor (beta chain) was seen ten or more times. The target antigen is unknown. The sample comes from a study of T cells after posttransplantation cyclophosphamide. Study-wide results and caveats: Recipient CMV seropositivity and CMV reactivation strongly tracked TRB clonality. Later post-transplant blood repertoires were often dominated by donor CD8+ memory clones. TRB overlap between skin or GI tissue T cells and blood was limited.

The data were produced by immunoSEQ multiplex PCR, yet TCRdb's version contains in-frame clones alone and is incomplete. This sample comprises over 30,000 clones, none seen once only. On the day of bone marrow donation, the related graft donor provided peripheral blood. V lost 2 bases to trimming and J lost 5 bases; unmatched junction nucleotides: 4. CDR1 and CDR2 from the germline V gene are SGHRS and YFSETQ. The CDR3 has 15 residues. The rearrangement uses TRBV5-1 and TRBJ2-2; the match to TRBD1 covers 9 bases. The sequence came from a girl aged 5-17 years in good health, CMV-negative, and a related stem cell transplant donor. The material sequenced was PBMCs. CDR3 loop: CASSLRQGGTGELFF. The CDR3 DNA follows: TGCGCCAGCAGCTTACGACAGGGGGGAACCGGGGAGCTGTTTTTT.